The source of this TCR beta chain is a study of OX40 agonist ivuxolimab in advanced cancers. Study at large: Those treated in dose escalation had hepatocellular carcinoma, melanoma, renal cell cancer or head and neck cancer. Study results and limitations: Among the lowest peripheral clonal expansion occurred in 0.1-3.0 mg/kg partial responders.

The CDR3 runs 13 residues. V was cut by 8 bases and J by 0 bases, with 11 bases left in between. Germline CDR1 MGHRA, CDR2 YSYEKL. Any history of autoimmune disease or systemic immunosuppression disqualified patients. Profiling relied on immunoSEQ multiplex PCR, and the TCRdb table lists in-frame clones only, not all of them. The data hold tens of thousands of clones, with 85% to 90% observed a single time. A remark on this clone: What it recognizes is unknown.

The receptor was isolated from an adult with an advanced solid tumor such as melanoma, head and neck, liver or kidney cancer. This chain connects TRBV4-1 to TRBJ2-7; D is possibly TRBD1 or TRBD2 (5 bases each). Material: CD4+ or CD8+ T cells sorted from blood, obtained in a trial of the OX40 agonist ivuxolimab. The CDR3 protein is CASGRDDSYEQYF. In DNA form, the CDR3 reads TGCGCCAGCGGCCGGGACGACTCCTACGAGCAGTACTTC.